Reported below is one T cell receptor (beta chain). The data derive from a study of blood T cell repertoires in COVID-19. As for the study in general: PBMCs, B-cell-depleted T cells, or T cells were the source of the cDNA or gDNA that made up the material.

Sequencing was performed with immunoSEQ multiplex PCR; in TCRdb, only in-frame clones are kept and a portion is missing. Of about 150,000 clones in the sample, more than 75% were seen once. Germline CDR1 reads KGHSH; CDR2 reads LQKENI. The ends lost 2 bases at V and 5 bases at J; junction bases unmatched: 17. This CDR3 contains 19 residues. The chain uses TRBV18 and TRBJ2-2; TRBD1 matches at 7 bases. The source is a human donor in a cohort sampled during active COVID-19. Sequenced input: peripheral blood. Here the CDR3 DNA reads TGTGCCAGCTCACCAAGGCTGGGACAGAAATATTTTGGGACCGGGGAGCTGTTTTTT. Translating it yields CASSPRLGQKYFGTGELFF.